These T cell receptor beta chains were read from a single sample in a study of CD8+ T cells in alopecia areata. Generated by immunoSEQ multiplex PCR, the TCRdb table keeps only in-frame clones and is missing some. This sample yields about 180,000 clones, of which around 63% are seen a single time; around 1.6% belongs to the top ten. The sample in question was CD4+ T cells sorted from blood, obtained at week 0. These receptor sequences come from a human donor with alopecia areata. CDR3s include the opening cysteine and the closing phenylalanine or tryptophan. The D gene is left open where the match is weak. A clone size is listed for some rows: how often the clone was seen (once, few, many), or a class if it is expanded.

J | size | V | D | DNA | CDR3
TRBJ2-4 | NA | TRBV4-3 | NA | TGCGCCAGCAGCCAGCAGGGGGGGAAAAACATTCAGTACTTC | CASSQQGGKNIQYF
TRBJ2-1 | NA | TRBV7-9 | NA | TGTGCCAGCAGCTTAACAGCCTACAATGAGCAGTTCTTC | CASSLTAYNEQFF
TRBJ1-2 | NA | TRBV4-3 | NA | TGCGCCAGCAGCCAAGATACGATTGGACAGAGAGGCTACACCTTC | CASSQDTIGQRGYTF
TRBJ2-1 | once | TRBV6-6 | NA | TGTGCCAGCAGTATCCACAATGAGCAGTTCTTC | CASSIHNEQFF
TRBJ2-7 | NA | TRBV15 | TRBD2 | TGTGCCACCAGCGGGACTAGCCCCTCTGGGCAGTACTTC | CATSGTSPSGQYF
TRBJ2-7 | NA | TRBV11-2 | TRBD1 | TGTGCCAGCAGCTCCCCCGGGACAGGGTATTTCGAGCAGTACTTC | CASSSPGTGYFEQYF
TRBJ1-5 | once | TRBV30 | TRBD1 | TGTGCCTGGTCACAGGGGCACGGCAATCAGCCCCAGCATTTT | CAWSQGHGNQPQHF
TRBJ2-1 | NA | TRBV15 | NA | TGTGCCACCAGCAGAGATCGGCTAGCTAGTGAGCAGTTCTTC | CATSRDRLASEQFF
TRBJ2-6 | few | TRBV15 | NA | TGTGCCACCAGCAGCGGGGGTTCCGGGGCCAACGTCCTGACTTTC | CATSSGGSGANVLTF
TRBJ2-7 | NA | TRBV11-2 | NA | TGTGCCAGCAGCTTTCTGGGCAGAAACTACGAGCAGTACTTC | CASSFLGRNYEQYF
TRBJ2-6 | NA | TRBV5-1 | TRBD1 | TGCGCCAGCAGCTCGGGACAGTTGGGTGGGGCCAACGTCCTGACTTTC | CASSSGQLGGANVLTF